What follows is one T cell receptor (beta chain) and its context. Its target antigen remains unknown. The record has no base qualities; no much larger clone is one base away. These data are taken from a study of blood T cell repertoires in COVID-19 (dated by TCRdb to the early 2020s). For the wider study: Collaborator samples came from the United States, Italy and Spain and covered acute and convalescent phases of COVID-19. The dataset comprised deeply sampled blood TCRbeta repertoires from subjects exposed to, actively infected with, or recovered from COVID-19. The samples were drawn from two sources: the first 160 participants of the ongoing ImmuneRACE study, and some 1,300 subjects contributed by 6 global collaborators. The prospective study material was composed of cDNA or gDNA derived from T cells, B-cell-depleted T cells, or PBMCs. Where available, HLA class I and class II types were obtained from metadata supplied by the sample provider rather than from assay-based typing. A de-identified subject ID, COVID-19 status, age in years and sex were almost always included in the sample metadata. The repertoires were released in a freely available public database intended as a resource for research on the immune response to SARS-CoV-2. Paper-wide results and their limitations: The quantity of clinical and demographic metadata differed by source and by participant and was supplied without curation.

Unmatched junction bases come to 4, with V trimmed by 6 bases and J by 1 base. Per the germline V gene, SGHRS is the CDR1 and YFSETQ is the CDR2. The CDR3 starts with the cysteine, ends with the phenylalanine, and has 14 residues. CDR3 DNA is the only sequence kept; it has 42 bases, read in frame from the first base. TCRbeta CDR3 regions were amplified from genomic DNA by means of the immunoSEQ Assay, a bias-controlled multiplex PCR. From the authors' description of their analysis: Within the assay, amplification of reference gene primers was used to estimate how many nucleated cells each sample contained. To quantify the absolute abundance of each unique TCRbeta CDR3 rearrangement, sequence reads were collapsed and filtered. For each sample, productive Simpson clonality was calculated as the square root of Simpson's diversity index across productive rearrangements. TCRdb limited this immuneACCESS table to in-frame rearrangements with V and J called. A share of clones is missing; checked studies link under half to unresolved V genes, and the rest is unexplained. That table furnishes V, J and clone size, whereas the DNA furnished D and trimming. This sample has about 220,000 clones in its table, and just under 85% of those were observed once. The ten largest make up over 14% of the sample.

In the prospective study, participants were roughly 18 to 95 years old, resided in about two dozen geographic areas of the United States, and were enrolled through a virtual design. Cohort assignment in the prospective study relied on participant-reported clinical history from a screening survey and a study questionnaire. Recovered participants in ImmuneRACE Cohort 3 were defined as having two consecutive negative NP/OP PCR tests, clearance from a healthcare professional, or resolution of symptoms. In the prospective study, mobile phlebotomists collected whole blood, serum and a nasopharyngeal or oropharyngeal swab from each participant. Additional blood draws and questionnaires over an approximately two-month period could optionally be provided by prospective study participants. Before DNA extraction, blood samples from the prospective study were shipped at room temperature or frozen.

This receptor was obtained from a middle-aged man who had recovered from COVID-19. Recombination connected TRBV5-1 to TRBJ2-3; 8 central bases correspond to TRBD2. The sequencing input was PBMCs or T cells enriched from blood (not recorded which). The CDR3 region: CASTPGGGTDTQYF. The nucleotides read TGCGCCAGCACCCCCGGGGGGGGCACAGATACGCAGTATTTT.